This record concerns one T cell receptor beta chain sequence. Other DNA sequences from this sample encode an identical CDR3 as well. The data belong to a study of PD-L1 blockade in urothelial cancer. Study information: Every 3 weeks, patients received intravenous atezolizumab 1,200 mg, beginning 2014. Blood analysis occurred 3 weeks (second dose) and 6 weeks after treatment start. Male sex and bladder-origin urothelial cancer were recorded for about 85% of the roughly 30 patients.

The junction had 4 bases not matched to a gene; V was cut back by 5 bases and J by 3 bases. CDR3 length equals 15 residues. The germline V gene has CDR1 SGHNT and CDR2 YENEEA. Synthetic spike-ins, TCR analog templates, were added into each PCR. Produced via immunoSEQ multiplex PCR; TCRdb's table is partial and in-frame only. The sample includes tens of thousands of clones, about 90% of them seen just once. The time point is: pretreatment peripheral blood. The specimen comprised PBMCs, sampled around atezolizumab (anti-PD-L1) treatment. This rearrangement joins TRBV11-3 to TRBJ2-1, with TRBD1 matching 10 bases. The sequence was collected from a man in his 60s with urothelial cancer. This CDR3 reads CASSPGQGSYNEQFF. The CDR3, as DNA: TGTGCCAGCAGCCCGGGACAGGGGAGCTACAATGAGCAGTTCTTC.